These 27 T cell receptor beta chains came from one sample sequenced in a study of CD8+CD57+ T cells in acquired aplastic anemia. Genomic DNA, serving as template, underwent TCR beta VDJ and CDR3 profiling. TCRdb fed the reads into MiXCR, producing one record per CDR3 protein. The table has about 220,000 distinct CDR3 sequences, approximately 35% seen once. The sample comprised sorted CD4+, CD8+, or CD8+CD57+ T cells (not recorded which) from PBMCs. These receptors all stem from a human donor in good health, serving as a control.

Regarding this clonotype: Being one base from a much bigger clone, this may be a read error. The V and J genes are TRBV4-1 and TRBJ1-2, with a possible D match to TRBD1 (5 bases). This CDR3 comprises 16 residues. Germline CDR1 reads MGHRA; CDR2 reads YSYEKL. Trimming cost V 5 bases and J 8 bases, with 24 bases left between them. The CDR3 region is CASSVDSGPKPSGYTF. The CDR3 nucleotides are TGCGCCAGCAGCGTAGATTCGGGACCCAAACCGTCGGGCTACACCTTC.

CDR3 bases: TGTGCCACGGGAGGAGGGACAGGGACCGAGCAGTACTTC. Translation gives CATGGGTGTEQYF. This chain joins TRBV10-3 and TRBJ2-7; TRBD1 aligns across 9 bases. Germline V CDR1 and CDR2: ENHRY, SYGVKD. This CDR3 is 13 amino acids long. With V trimmed by 10 bases and J by 6 bases, 10 bases remained unmatched.

There are many counts of this clonotype. The chain has TRBV7-2 and TRBJ2-3, with TRBD2 identical over 8 bases. The V gene's germline CDR1 is SGHTA and CDR2 FQGNSA. The CDR3 extends over 16 amino acids. V shed 2 bases and J 0 bases; nucleotides not matched to a gene: 4. DNA of the CDR3: TGTGCCAGCAGCTTATCGCCTAGCGGGAGCACAGATACGCAGTATTTT. Translating gives CASSLSPSGSTDTQYF.

This clonotype was detected ten times or more. The J gene is TRBJ2-3, the V gene TRBV20-1, with 7 positions matching TRBD2. CDR3 length: 14 amino acids. Germline-derived CDR1 and CDR2 are DFQATT and SNEGSKA (reference sequence). V shed 6 bases and J 2 bases; nucleotides not matched to a gene: 8. CDR3 region: CSALSGGNTDTQYF. The CDR3 DNA sequence: TGCAGTGCCCTCTCCGGGGGGAACACAGATACGCAGTATTTT.

The CDR3: CAWRRGSTDTQYF. DNA for the CDR3: TGTGCCTGGAGGCGGGGGAGCACAGATACGCAGTATTTT. V and J are TRBV30 and TRBJ2-3; 7 bases align to TRBD2. Per the germline V gene, CDR1 is GTSNPN and CDR2 is SVGIG (reference sequence). V shed 3 bases and J 0 bases; nucleotides not matched to a gene: 0. CDR3 length: 13 amino acids. Complete variable domain (other parts from reference TRBV30 and TRBJ2-3): SQTIHQWPATLVQPVGSPLSLECTVEGTSNPNLYWYRQAAGRGLQLLFYSVGIGQISSEVPQNLSASRPQDRQFILSSKKLLLSDSGFYLCAWRRGSTDTQYFGPGTRLTVL.

This chain links TRBV19 with TRBJ1-5; D remains unclear. Germline V gene data show CDR1 as LNHDA and CDR2 as SQIVND (reference sequence). The CDR3 sequence is 15 residues long. V gave up 5 bases and J gave up 0 bases, with 11 bases separating them. CDR3 DNA sequence: TGTGCCAGTAGTTTGAGGGAACCTAGCAATCAGCCCCAGCATTTT. Translated, it gives CASSLREPSNQPQHF.

This chain connects TRBV11-1 to TRBJ2-4; D might be TRBD2 (6 bases). With 2 bases removed from V and 7 bases from J, the gap between germline ends came to 12 bases. Germline lookup yields CDR1 SGHAT and CDR2 FQDESV (reference sequence). The CDR3 totals 14 residues. The CDR3 region has the DNA TGTGCCAGCAGCTTACGGGGAGGCGAGAACATTCAGTACTTC. This gives the protein CASSLRGGENIQYF.

As to this clonotype: A read error may explain this, as a much larger clone is one base away. The chain employs TRBV19 and TRBJ2-2; 8 bases map to TRBD1. This CDR3 is built from 15 residues. J gave up 6 bases and V 6 bases, and 9 bases lay outside the gene matches. Germline V lookup: CDR1 LNHDA, CDR2 SQIVND (reference sequence). CDR3 DNA: TGTGCCAGTAGCTCCCGCCCGGGACAGGCCGGGGAGCTGTTTTTT. This translates into CASSSRPGQAGELFF.

This clonotype occurred a few times. J is TRBJ1-1 and V is TRBV12-3 or TRBV12-4; TRBD1 matches at 7 bases. J was trimmed by 3 bases and V by 5 bases; bases with no gene match: 9. The CDR3 consists of 15 residues. The CDR3 DNA reads TGTGCCAGCAGTCTCGACAGGGTCTGGGACACTGAAGCTTTCTTT. This encodes CASSLDRVWDTEAFF.

V usage is TRBV27 and J usage is TRBJ1-2; 7 nucleotides line up with TRBD1. CDR1 and CDR2 from the germline V gene are MNHEY and SMNVEV (reference sequence). The CDR3 is 17 residues long. V shed 7 bases, J shed 1 base, and the junction held 15 bases outside the gene matches. CDR3 sequence: CASTPRTGASDNYGYTF. DNA of the CDR3: TGTGCCAGCACCCCACGGACAGGAGCGAGTGATAACTATGGCTACACCTTC.

This clonotype was observed at least ten times. The V gene is TRBV7-3, the J gene TRBJ2-7; no clear D gene. Germline V gives CDR1 SGHTA, CDR2 FQGTGA. The CDR3 totals 13 residues. Between the trimmed V and J ends, which lost 2 bases and 6 bases, there was a span of 11 bases. The CDR3 protein is CASSLSGVGEQYF. Written as DNA, the CDR3 is TGTGCCAGCAGCTTATCAGGTGTCGGCGAGCAGTACTTC.

This clonotype was seen repeatedly, ten times or more. The V call is TRBV2, the J call TRBJ1-6; possibly TRBD1 for D (6 bases). Germline V gene lookup returns CDR1 SNHLY and CDR2 FYNNEI. V was cut by 3 bases and J by 7 bases, with 10 bases left in between. The length of the CDR3 is 14 residues. This CDR3 reads CASSDRRGNSPLHF. Written as DNA, the CDR3 is TGTGCCAGCAGTGATCGCAGGGGCAATTCACCCCTCCACTTT.

This clonotype occurred many times. The chain combines TRBV29-1 with TRBJ1-2; D is perhaps TRBD1 (5 bases). The germline V and J ends were trimmed by 5 bases and 0 bases, with 10 bases remaining between them. This CDR3 has 13 residues. From germline, CDR1 is SQVTM and CDR2 ANQGSEA. CDR3 coding DNA: TGCAGCGTTCGTGGGGCACCTAACTATGGCTACACCTTC. Translating gives CSVRGAPNYGYTF.

This clonotype has at least ten counts. The rearrangement links TRBV7-7 to TRBJ2-1; D unclear. Germline assignment: CDR1 SSHAT and CDR2 FNYEAQ (reference sequence). There are 13 residues in the CDR3. The V end lost 1 base, the J end lost 9 bases, and 10 bases lay between the germline ends. The CDR3 protein is CASSLVEGGEQFF. CDR3 coding DNA: TGTGCCAGCAGCTTAGTGGAAGGCGGTGAGCAGTTCTTC.

The chain uses TRBV18 and TRBJ2-7, with TRBD1 matching 11 bases. From germline, CDR1 is KGHSH and CDR2 LQKENI. J lost 7 bases, V lost 3 bases, and 8 bases had no gene match. The CDR3 spans 15 residues. The CDR3 DNA sequence: TGTGCCAGCTCACCTCCGGGACAGGGGGAATGGGAGCAGTACTTC. Amino acids: CASSPPGQGEWEQYF. The entire variable domain, with the rest obtained from reference TRBV18 and TRBJ2-7, is as follows: NAGVMQNPRHLVRRRGQEARLRCSPMKGHSHVYWYRQLPEEGLKFMVYLQKENIIDESGMPKERFSAEFPKEGPSILRIQQVVRGDSAAYFCASSPPGQGEWEQYFGPGTRLTVT.

This clonotype was counted many times. This sequence joins TRBV12-3 or TRBV12-4 and TRBJ1-5; no firm D call. V gave up 5 bases and J gave up 2 bases, with 13 bases separating them. CDR3 length equals 15 residues. CDR3 amino acids: CASSATRRGNQPQHF. CDR3 sequence (DNA): TGTGCCAGCAGTGCAACGCGGCGGGGCAATCAGCCCCAGCATTTT.

This clonotype has only a few counts. The chain uses TRBV5-1 and TRBJ2-3; D assignment may be TRBD1 or TRBD2 (5 bases each). V lost 1 base and J lost 3, with 18 bases in between. This CDR3 has 17 amino acids. Germline-derived CDR1 and CDR2 are SGHRS and YFSETQ. CDR3: CASSLPLVGEWTDTQYF. CDR3 DNA: TGCGCCAGCAGCTTGCCCCTGGTAGGGGAGTGGACAGATACGCAGTATTTT.

The chain joins TRBV12-3 or TRBV12-4 to TRBJ2-5, with 9 bases fitting TRBD1. The CDR3 spans 14 residues. V shed 6 bases, J shed 2 bases, and the junction held 4 bases outside the gene matches. The CDR3 spells CASSPGQGQETQYF. In nucleotides, the CDR3 is TGTGCCAGCAGCCCAGGACAGGGGCAAGAGACCCAGTACTTC.

This clonotype was seen many times. This chain uses TRBV9 with TRBJ1-1, with D unclear. Looked up from germline, CDR1 is SGDLS and CDR2 is YYNGEE. This CDR3 contains 14 residues. Trimming cost V 4 bases and J 1 base, with 11 bases left between them. The CDR3 DNA reads as TGTGCCAGCAGCATAGCGGGCCCGAACACTGAAGCTTTCTTT. Its protein is CASSIAGPNTEAFF.

To note about this clonotype: A much larger clone differs by one base, so this may be a read error. This chain connects TRBV6-1 to TRBJ1-2; D is ambiguous. Germline CDR1 is MNHNS and CDR2 is SASEGT. The V end was cut by 6 bases, the J end by 6 bases, with 17 bases between. The length of the CDR3 is 14 residues. In DNA form, the CDR3 reads TGTGCCAGCAGCTCAGACGGAGCCCCCCATGGCTACACCTTC. Its protein is CASSSDGAPHGYTF.

This clonotype is judged medium-sized. The chain combines TRBV29-1 with TRBJ1-1, with a possible D match to TRBD1 (5 bases). The V gene lost 4 bases and the J gene lost 0 bases, with 12 bases spanning the gap. Germline CDR1 SQVTM, CDR2 ANQGSEA. The CDR3 length is 14 residues. The chain's CDR3 is CSVADGHLNTEAFF. The CDR3 coding sequence is TGCAGCGTTGCGGACGGACACTTGAACACTGAAGCTTTCTTT.

This chain joins TRBV7-9 and TRBJ2-7; 12 bases align to TRBD1. J lost 6 bases, V lost 5 bases, and 8 bases had no gene match. The CDR3 extends over 15 amino acids. Germline assignment: CDR1 SEHNR and CDR2 FQNEAQ (reference sequence). Here the CDR3 DNA reads TGTGCCAGCAGCCCCGGGACAGGGGGCGCCTGCGAGCAGTACTTC. It translates to CASSPGTGGACEQYF.

The genes are TRBV20-1 and TRBJ2-5, with D possibly TRBD1 on 5 matching bases. Between the trimmed V and J ends, which lost 6 bases and 4 bases, there was a span of 18 bases. CDR3 length: 14 residues. Looked up from germline, CDR1 is DFQATT and CDR2 is SNEGSKA (reference sequence). The CDR3 is CSAPTVGALETQYF. CDR3 coding DNA: TGCAGTGCACCGACAGTTGGGGCCCTAGAGACCCAGTACTTC.

This sequence joins TRBV2 and TRBJ1-2; 7 bases align to TRBD1. CDR3 length: 15 residues. The ends lost 3 bases at V and 5 bases at J; junction bases unmatched: 9. Germline-derived CDR1 and CDR2 are SNHLY and FYNNEI. CDR3 nucleotide sequence: TGTGCCAGCAGTGATTCGACAGGGAGATTATATGGCTACACCTTC. Translating it yields CASSDSTGRLYGYTF.

The rearrangement links TRBV7-6 to TRBJ1-2, with 8 bases identical to TRBD1. The germline CDR1 and CDR2 sequences are SGHVS and FNYEAQ. J gave up 7 bases and V 1 base, and 8 bases lay outside the gene matches. The CDR3 extends over 15 amino acids. The CDR3 reads CASSLGVRGPGGYTF. Written as DNA, the CDR3 is TGTGCCAGCAGCTTAGGGGTCAGGGGGCCGGGTGGCTACACCTTC.

There are a few counts of this clonotype. This chain joins TRBV20-1 and TRBJ1-2, with TRBD1 identical over 9 bases. This CDR3 is 13 amino acids long. Germline values: CDR1 DFQATT, CDR2 SNEGSKA (reference sequence). V was pared by 3 bases and J by 7 bases, with 6 bases of the junction left unmatched. This CDR3 reads CSASTDRGIGYTF. The CDR3 bases are TGCAGTGCTAGTACGGACAGGGGAATTGGCTACACCTTC.

This clonotype was seen many times. This sequence joins TRBV29-1 and TRBJ1-2, with 9 bases identical to TRBD1. The CDR3 consists of 13 residues. Germline CDR1 and CDR2: SQVTM and ANQGSEA. The trim removed 0 bases at V and 8 bases at J, leaving 4 bases unmatched. CDR3 sequence reads: CSVEEQGALGYTF. The CDR3 nucleotides are TGCAGCGTTGAAGAACAGGGGGCGTTAGGCTACACCTTC.